These 19 T cell receptor beta chains were sequenced from one sample in a study of cytomegalovirus exposure and HLA in healthy donors. In the PCR, 60 Vbeta and 13 Jbeta primers were used. Profiling relied on immunoSEQ multiplex PCR, and the TCRdb table lists in-frame clones only, not all of them. The sample lists fewer than 100,000 clones, approximately 7.7% seen once, with 2.3% in the top ten. Material for sequencing was PBMCs. Every receptor here comes from a man aged 45-60 years in good health and CMV-seronegative.

In this sample, this clone turned up a few times. This chain connects TRBV7-9 to TRBJ2-5; the D gene is possibly TRBD2 (5 bases). Germline loops: CDR1 SEHNR, CDR2 FQNEAQ (reference sequence). This CDR3 comprises 15 residues. V shed 5 bases and J shed 1 base, with 14 bases lying between them. The CDR3 DNA sequence: TGTGCCAGCAGCATGCTCCCGGGATTCCAAGAGACCCAGTACTTC. It specifies CASSMLPGFQETQYF.

This clone came up a few times. The rearrangement joins TRBV19 to TRBJ1-1; D is ambiguous. From germline, CDR1 is LNHDA and CDR2 SQIVND (reference sequence). The V end was cut by 0 bases, the J end by 6 bases, with 17 bases between. This CDR3 is built from 16 residues. The CDR3 protein is CASSIDPLTRNAEAFF. The CDR3 DNA follows: TGTGCCAGTAGTATAGATCCCTTGACTAGAAACGCTGAAGCTTTCTTT.

The CDR3 loop is CASSESGGPESSTDTQYF. DNA for the CDR3: TGTGCCAGCAGCGAGAGCGGGGGGCCGGAATCTAGCACAGATACGCAGTATTTT. The gene calls are TRBV6-4 and TRBJ2-3, with 9 bases identical to TRBD2. V was pared by 6 bases and J by 0 bases, with 13 bases of the junction left unmatched. The CDR3 totals 18 residues. Germline-derived CDR1 and CDR2 are MRHNA and SNTAGT.

This chain links TRBV28 with TRBJ2-5, with D unresolved. Germline V CDR1 and CDR2: MDHEN, SYDVKM. V lost 4 bases, J lost 12 bases, and 12 bases lay in between. The CDR3 is 11 amino acids. This CDR3 reads CASSSRDSEYF. The CDR3 DNA follows: TGTGCCAGCAGTTCCCGAGACTCCGAGTACTTC.

This chain links TRBV5-1 with TRBJ2-3; 13 bases map to TRBD2. Looked up from germline, CDR1 is SGHRS and CDR2 is YFSETQ. V was pared by 0 bases and J by 0 bases, with 4 bases of the junction left unmatched. There are 18 residues in the CDR3. In DNA, the CDR3 is TGCGCCAGCAGCTTGGGAGTGACTAGCGGGGGGAGCACAGATACGCAGTATTTT. It specifies CASSLGVTSGGSTDTQYF.

V usage is TRBV5-1 and J usage is TRBJ1-1; 9 bases line up with TRBD1. CDR3 length equals 16 residues. CDR1 is SGHRS, CDR2 YFSETQ, per germline. V shed 4 bases and J 1 base; nucleotides not matched to a gene: 8. The CDR3 loop is CASSGGTGPQNTEAFF. As DNA, the CDR3 is TGCGCCAGCAGCGGCGGGACAGGGCCCCAGAACACTGAAGCTTTCTTT.

In its sample, this clone was seen a few times. The chain couples TRBV28 to TRBJ1-1, with 8 bases that match TRBD1. CDR1 and CDR2 from the germline V gene are MDHEN and SYDVKM. J gave up 5 bases and V 5 bases, and 10 bases lay outside the gene matches. The CDR3 length is 15 residues. The chain's CDR3 is CASSPGQGGRTEAFF. CDR3 DNA: TGTGCCAGCAGTCCCGGACAGGGCGGTAGGACTGAAGCTTTCTTT.

This clone was found a few times. This chain joins TRBV28 and TRBJ2-3, with D possibly being TRBD2 (6 bases). CDR1 and CDR2 from the germline V gene are MDHEN and SYDVKM. This CDR3 region has 14 residues. V was cut by 5 bases and J by 2 bases, with 11 bases left in between. CDR3 sequence: CASSHGLTTDTQYF. CDR3 nucleotide sequence: TGTGCCAGCAGTCACGGACTAACCACAGATACGCAGTATTTT.

This clone has only a few counts. The chain is built from TRBV18 and TRBJ1-5; D is unresolved. Germline V gene lookup returns CDR1 KGHSH and CDR2 LQKENI. The CDR3 consists of 14 residues. V shed 3 bases and J shed 3 bases, with 9 bases lying between them. CDR3 bases: TGTGCCAGCTCACCCCCGGGAATCAATCAGCCCCAGCATTTT. It codes for CASSPPGINQPQHF.

This clone appeared a few times. The rearrangement joins TRBV28 to TRBJ2-5; 9 nucleotides match TRBD1. The CDR3 contains 15 residues. After removal of 6 bases from V and 2 bases from J, the junction contained 7 bases not matched to a gene. Germline V gene lookup returns CDR1 MDHEN and CDR2 SYDVKM. CDR3 amino acids: CASSFSGQGQETQYF. CDR3 nucleotides: TGTGCCAGCAGCTTCTCGGGACAGGGTCAAGAGACCCAGTACTTC.

This clone was counted only a few times. The chain employs TRBV20-1 and TRBJ2-1; no clear D gene. V lost 4 bases, J lost 10 bases, and 11 bases lay in between. Germline V gene data show CDR1 as DFQATT and CDR2 as SNEGSKA (reference sequence). This CDR3 has 11 amino acids. In nucleotides, the CDR3 is TGCAGTGCTATCTTTGAGCAAGAGCAGTTCTTC. This codes for CSAIFEQEQFF.

The chain recombines TRBV6-5 with TRBJ1-1; TRBD1 is a possible D gene (6 bases). V was cut by 9 bases and J by 3 bases, with 20 bases left in between. Germline-derived CDR1 and CDR2 are MNHEY and SVGAGI. The CDR3 is 15 amino acids. CDR3 residues: CASNLRTPGDTEAFF. The CDR3 DNA is TGTGCCAGTAATCTGAGGACACCAGGGGACACTGAAGCTTTCTTT.

The chain employs TRBV11-1 and TRBJ2-7; a weak D match, TRBD1 (5 bases). Germline loops: CDR1 SGHAT, CDR2 FQDESV (reference sequence). Trimming removed 1 base at V and 3 bases at J, with 19 bases between. This CDR3 comprises 17 residues. CDR3 sequence reads: CASSLDLPGRQGYEQYF. The CDR3 DNA reads TGTGCCAGCAGCTTAGATCTACCAGGGCGCCAGGGCTACGAGCAGTACTTC.

This clone was seen more than once but under ten times. The chain's CDR3 is CAISRDSLSYEQYF. CDR3 DNA sequence: TGTGCCATCAGCAGGGACAGTCTCTCCTACGAGCAGTACTTC. The genes are TRBV10-3 and TRBJ2-7; the match to TRBD1 covers 7 bases. The germline gives CDR1 ENHRY, CDR2 SYGVKD. The CDR3 runs to 14 residues. V dropped 6 bases and J dropped 0; count of bases not matched to a gene: 5.

V usage is TRBV4-2 and J usage is TRBJ2-5; TRBD2 aligns across 9 bases. Per the germline V gene, CDR1 is LGHNA and CDR2 is YNFKEQ. V lost 2 bases to trimming and J lost 2 bases; unmatched junction nucleotides: 3. This CDR3 is built from 15 residues. CDR3 loop: CASSQRRGGQETQYF. The CDR3, as DNA: TGTGCCAGCAGCCAAAGGCGGGGGGGACAAGAGACCCAGTACTTC.

A few counts support this clone. The chain joins TRBV7-9 to TRBJ1-2, with 7 positions matching TRBD1. CDR1 and CDR2 from the germline V gene are SEHNR and FQNEAQ (reference sequence). This CDR3 is 16 amino acids long. Trimming removed 4 bases from V and 3 bases from J; junction bases left unmatched: 11. Here the CDR3 reads CASSYTADRVDYGYTF. The CDR3 DNA follows: TGTGCCAGCAGCTACACAGCAGACAGGGTTGACTATGGCTACACCTTC.

This CDR3 is CASSGGPGTGSSYEQYF. The CDR3 bases are TGTGCCAGCAGCGGTGGACCCGGGACAGGGTCGAGCTACGAGCAGTACTTC. The J gene is TRBJ2-7, the V gene TRBV5-8; 9 nucleotides line up with TRBD1. Germline loops: CDR1 SGHTS, CDR2 YDEGEE. The CDR3 has 17 residues. Trimming removed 4 bases from V and 3 bases from J; junction bases left unmatched: 14.

The chain links TRBV6-4 to TRBJ1-1; D remains unclear. Germline V gene data show CDR1 as MRHNA and CDR2 as SNTAGT. Trimming took 6 bases from V and 5 from J, leaving 13 bases between them. The CDR3 has 13 amino acids. CDR3 nucleotides: TGTGCCAGCAGCGCTTCTTTCGGGACTGAAGCTTTCTTT. Protein sequence: CASSASFGTEAFF.

The chain has TRBV4-2 and TRBJ1-1; D is unresolved. Germline loops: CDR1 LGHNA, CDR2 YNFKEQ. The CDR3 extends over 14 amino acids. Trimming took 0 bases from V and 1 from J, leaving 6 bases between them. CDR3 amino acids: CASSQDSGNTEAFF. The CDR3 DNA reads TGTGCCAGCAGCCAAGATTCAGGGAACACTGAAGCTTTCTTT.